This TCR beta chain was observed in a study of blood T cell repertoires in COVID-19. Overall study context: Sites in the United States, Italy and Spain provided acute and convalescent COVID-19 samples.

All enrollees were about 18 to 89 years old and from roughly 26 US areas. Allocation to cohorts depended on clinical history reported by the participants. Authors' methods: Amplification of reference gene primers was used by the study to estimate nucleated cell counts. TCRdb's table, derived via immunoSEQ multiplex PCR, lists solely in-frame clones and lacks some. Clonal size and the V and J genes are those of that table, whereas D and trimming came from the DNA. The sample has around 200,000 clones; 75% to 90% are singletons. This TCR was sampled from a woman aged 35 to 49 with acute COVID-19. Sequencing was done on a sample of PBMCs or T cells enriched from blood (not recorded which).

CDR3 coding DNA: TGTGCCAGCAGCGCAGTCCCACAGGGTTATAATGAAAAACTGTTTTTT. The encoded protein is CASSAVPQGYNEKLFF. This sequence joins TRBV7-9 and TRBJ1-4; D perhaps matches TRBD1 (6 bases). CDR1 and CDR2 (germline): SEHNR, FQNEAQ (reference sequence). The CDR3 runs 16 residues. Trimming took 5 bases from V and 4 from J, leaving 17 bases between them.